This paragraph covers one TCR beta chain sequence. Its specificity is not known. Combining a sample-barcoded 5' primer with a J-beta primer mix, a second PCR ran for roughly 7 to 12 cycles. Through a template-switch adaptor with 12 random nucleotides, each cDNA molecule received a tag. TCRdb passed the 5' RACE reads through MiXCR, listing each CDR3 protein once. The sample records about 760,000 distinct CDR3 sequences, 56% being singletons. At least 7 million PBMCs were isolated per sample. With 8 bases removed from V and 10 bases from J, the gap between germline ends came to 14 bases. CDR3 size: 11 residues. Germline V gene lookup returns CDR1 MDHEN and CDR2 SYDVKM. The data stem from a study of blood T cells in healthy people across ages. The study's findings and limits: Roughly linear declines in TCR beta diversity per million T cells occurred with age. Diversity estimates from one million T cells were considered underestimates.

Sequencing input: blood. This chain connects TRBV28 to TRBJ1-2; D unresolved. The receptor comes from a man aged 35-49 years in good health. The CDR3 sequence: CASFWNPSYTF. CDR3 in DNA: TGTGCCAGCTTTTGGAACCCATCCTACACCTTC.